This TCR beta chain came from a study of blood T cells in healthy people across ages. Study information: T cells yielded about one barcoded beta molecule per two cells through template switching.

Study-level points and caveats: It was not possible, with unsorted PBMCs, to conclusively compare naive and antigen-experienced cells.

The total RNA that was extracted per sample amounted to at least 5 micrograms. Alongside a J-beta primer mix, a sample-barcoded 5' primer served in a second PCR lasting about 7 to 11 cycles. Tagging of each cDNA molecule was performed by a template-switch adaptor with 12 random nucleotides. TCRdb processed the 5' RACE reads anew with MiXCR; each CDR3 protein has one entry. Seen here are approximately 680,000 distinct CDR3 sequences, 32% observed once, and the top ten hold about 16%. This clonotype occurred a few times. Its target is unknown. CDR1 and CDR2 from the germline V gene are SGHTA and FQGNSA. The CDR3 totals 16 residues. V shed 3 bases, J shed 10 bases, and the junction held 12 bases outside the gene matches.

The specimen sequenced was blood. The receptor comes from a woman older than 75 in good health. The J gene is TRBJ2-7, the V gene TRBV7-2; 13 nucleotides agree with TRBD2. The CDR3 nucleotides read TGTGCCAGCAGCTTTCCGGGACTAGCGGGGTGGGGGGACCAGTACTTC. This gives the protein CASSFPGLAGWGDQYF.